This T cell receptor (beta chain) was observed in a study of a mutant IDH1 vaccine in newly diagnosed glioma (TCRdb year 2021). Looking at the study overall: Vaccination began 4-6 weeks after radiotherapy alone, or alongside temozolomide cycles in the chemotherapy-containing groups. The week-35 safety follow-up took place at visit V12, and the week-47 end of study took place at visit V13. Longitudinal TCRB deep sequencing was done for 25 to 30 treated patients, wherever samples were available for exploratory analyses. Of the roughly 34 treated patients, about 62% were male and 37.5% were female, and a mean age of roughly 40 years was recorded. Six visits were used for peripheral blood collection: V03 (baseline), V05, V07, V10, V12 and V13. Before enrollment, most patients had been given radiochemotherapy with temozolomide as standard therapy, while the rest had received either radiotherapy alone or temozolomide alone. Study-wide conclusions, independent of this receptor: Pseudoprogression appeared unrelated to alterations in the top peripheral T cell clonotypes detected by TCRB sequencing. It was noted by the authors that analyses of patient blood samples could not be reproduced owing to sample limitations. PBMC samples for TCRB deep sequencing were selected based on availability. Immune responses induced by the vaccine were seen in around 93% of patients across multiple MHC alleles.

Read against the paper, the sample's time point label means: week 47, end of study. A 20-mer mutant IDH1 peptide at 300 micrograms in Montanide made up each vaccine dose, which was injected subcutaneously together with topical imiquimod. Patients received eight vaccinations in weeks 1, 3, 5, 7, 11, 15, 19 and 23, corresponding to visits V03 through V10. Newly diagnosed WHO grade 3 or 4 IDH1-mutant astrocytomas showing loss of nuclear ATRX were present in the donors. The samples were drawn from NOA16, a multicentre, single-arm, open-label phase I trial in Germany that tested a mutant IDH1 peptide vaccine in humans for the first time. The DNeasy Blood and Tissue Kit was used to extract genomic DNA from EDTA blood for TCRB sequencing. Libraries came from the immunoSEQ multiplex PCR assay. Rearranged TCR beta chain sequences were amplified with the hsTCRB Kit following the manufacturer's protocol. An Illumina MiSeq was used to sequence the TCRB libraries. On the study's bioinformatics: Demultiplexing, trimming and gene mapping were performed with the kit vendor's proprietary platform. The immuneACCESS repertoire file appears here via TCRdb, limited to in-frame rearrangements. These files lack a portion of the clones; in checked studies, under half of the deficit traces to unresolved V genes, and the cause of the others is not known. V and J calls and clone size are copied from that table; D and trimming were computed from the DNA. For this sample there are about 94,000 clones; roughly 89% appear just once. In total, the top ten clones hold 0.6% to 0.95% of the sample.

Comment on this clone: What this receptor recognizes is not known. No much larger clone exists at a distance of one base, and base qualities are not known.

A distance of 13 bases separates the germline ends of V and J, which lose 0 bases and 7 bases respectively. As encoded in the germline V gene, CDR1 is LGHNA while CDR2 is YNFKEQ. The CDR3 runs 15 residues from the cysteine to the phenylalanine. Of all the DNA, just the CDR3 is kept, 45 bases in frame from base 1. The TCR was taken from a woman between 50 and 59 years old with glioma. Sequencing used PBMCs, obtained from a glioma patient whose treatment included an IDH1 peptide vaccine. The rearrangement joined TRBV4-2 to TRBJ1-5; the D gene lacks a confident call. The CDR3 here reads CASSQDLVTSQPQHF. The DNA sequence is as follows: TGTGCCAGCAGCCAAGATTTGGTGACCAGCCAGCCCCAGCATTTT.